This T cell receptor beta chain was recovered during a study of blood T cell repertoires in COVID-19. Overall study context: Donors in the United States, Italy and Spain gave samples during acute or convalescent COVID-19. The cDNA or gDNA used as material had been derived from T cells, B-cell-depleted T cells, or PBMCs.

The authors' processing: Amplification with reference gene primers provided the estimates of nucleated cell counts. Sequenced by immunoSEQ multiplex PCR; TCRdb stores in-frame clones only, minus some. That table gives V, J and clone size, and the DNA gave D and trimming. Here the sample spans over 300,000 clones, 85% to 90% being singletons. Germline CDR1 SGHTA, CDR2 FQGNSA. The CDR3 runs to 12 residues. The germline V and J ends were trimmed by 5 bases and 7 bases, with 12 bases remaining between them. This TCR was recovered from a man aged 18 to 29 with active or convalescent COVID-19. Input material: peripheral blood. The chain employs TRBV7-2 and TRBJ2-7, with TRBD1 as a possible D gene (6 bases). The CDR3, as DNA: TGTGCCAGCAGCCGATTAGGGACAGAGCAGTACTTC. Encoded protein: CASSRLGTEQYF. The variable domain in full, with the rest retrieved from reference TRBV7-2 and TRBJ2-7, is GAGVSQSPSNKVTEKGKDVELRCDPISGHTALYWYRQSLGQGLEFLIYFQGNSAPDKSGLPSDRFSAERTGGSVSTLTIQRTQQEDSAVYLCASSRLGTEQYFGPGTRLTVT.